The clone carrying this T cell receptor beta chain has a single count. Its antigen is still unknown. The entry originates in a study of cytomegalovirus exposure and HLA in healthy donors. Broader study findings: Altogether, 160 or so TCR beta chains were recorded as cytomegalovirus-associated.

The CDR3 totals 15 residues. The PCR employed 60 Vbeta primers together with 13 Jbeta primers. Profiled with immunoSEQ multiplex PCR; TCRdb holds only in-frame clones, not every one. The top ten hold around 3.9% of the sample, which has 100,000 or so clones, 75% to 90% seen once. The sample comprised PBMCs. This clonotype was sampled from a man aged 25-40 years in good health and CMV-seronegative. This rearrangement joins TRBV21-1 to TRBJ2-5; the table's D call, TRBD1, has no DNA check behind it. TRBV21-1 is termed a pseudogene. The CDR3 here is CASSKGRQGLETQYF. The CDR3 DNA reads as TGTGCCAGCAGCAAAGGGAGACAGGGATTGGAGACCCAGTACTTC.